The rows below give T cell receptor beta chains drawn from one sample of a study of T cell repertoires in cytomegalovirus infection. Each CDR3 protein gets one entry after TCRdb re-called the reads with MiXCR. The profile shows 110,000 or so distinct CDR3 sequences, 30% to 35% of them singletons. Their recognized antigens are unknown. The sequencing here drew on CD8+ T cells from cultured PBMCs, taken from culture after CMV antigen stimulation. These receptor sequences come from a human donor in good health (CMV status not recorded). Some clones in this sample may be carry-over from other donors' samples. The CDR3 runs from the conserved cysteine through the conserved F or W.

J gene | V gene | CDR3 protein
TRBJ2-7 | TRBV27 | CASRGASGGAYEQYF
TRBJ2-5 | TRBV12-3/TRBV12-4 | CASTSATGGETQYF
TRBJ2-2 | TRBV7-2 | CASSSVSGGQVGELFF
TRBJ2-7 | TRBV19 | CASAGASYEQYF
TRBJ2-7 | TRBV7-6 | CASSLYSGGTGEQYF
TRBJ2-1 | TRBV12-5 | CASGFTKQGASGPLQNEQFF
TRBJ2-1 | TRBV12-5 | CASGLSNEQFF
TRBJ1-6 | TRBV4-1 | CASSPSQGPLSPLHF
TRBJ1-1 | TRBV28 | CASSLATGTGSTEAFF
TRBJ2-1 | TRBV6-6 | CASSYPTGRGAYNEQFF
TRBJ2-7 | TRBV19 | CASSARGSVYEQYF
TRBJ2-3 | TRBV24-1 | CATSDFVGYTDTQYF
TRBJ1-2 | TRBV6-8 | CASSYSLTGQSGYTF
TRBJ2-5 | TRBV11-2 | CASSRPGTWETQYF
TRBJ1-1 | TRBV3-1 | CASSQWDRNTEAFF
TRBJ1-1 | TRBV4-1 | CASSQGASTEAFF
TRBJ1-1 | TRBV4-1 | CASSLTGTTNTEAFF
TRBJ1-5 | TRBV6-6 | CASSGTWGLVEPQHF
TRBJ1-4 | TRBV19 | CASSISTNRGEKLFF
TRBJ1-5 | TRBV5-1 | CASSLVAGNQPQHF
TRBJ1-1 | TRBV2 | CASSATDTEAFF
TRBJ1-6 | TRBV20-1 | CSARTENSPLHF
TRBJ2-7 | TRBV4-1 | CASSQQGQRFYEQYF